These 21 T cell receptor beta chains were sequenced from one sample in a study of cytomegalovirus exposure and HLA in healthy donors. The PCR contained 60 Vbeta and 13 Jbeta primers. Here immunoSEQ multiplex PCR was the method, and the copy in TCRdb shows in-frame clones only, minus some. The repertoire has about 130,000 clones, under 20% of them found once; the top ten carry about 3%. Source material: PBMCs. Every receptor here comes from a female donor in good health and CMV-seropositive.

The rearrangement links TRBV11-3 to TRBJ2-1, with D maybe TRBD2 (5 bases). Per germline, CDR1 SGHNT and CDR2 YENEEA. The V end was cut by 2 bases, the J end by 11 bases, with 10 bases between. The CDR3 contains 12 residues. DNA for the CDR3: TGTGCCAGCAGCTTATCTACGGGGAAGCAGTTCTTC. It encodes CASSLSTGKQFF.

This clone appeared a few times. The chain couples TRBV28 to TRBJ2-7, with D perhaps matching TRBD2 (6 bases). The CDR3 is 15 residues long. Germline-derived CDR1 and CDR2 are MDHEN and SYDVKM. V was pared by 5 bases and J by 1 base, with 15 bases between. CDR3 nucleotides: TGTGCCAGCAGTCTTAGGGACTGGAATTCCTACGAGCAGTACTTC. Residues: CASSLRDWNSYEQYF.

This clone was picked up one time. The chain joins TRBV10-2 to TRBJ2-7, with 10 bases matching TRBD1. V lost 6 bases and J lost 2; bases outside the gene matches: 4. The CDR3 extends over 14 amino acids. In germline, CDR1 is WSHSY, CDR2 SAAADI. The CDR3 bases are TGCGCCAGCAGAGGGACAGGGGAGACCTACGAGCAGTACTTC. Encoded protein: CASRGTGETYEQYF.

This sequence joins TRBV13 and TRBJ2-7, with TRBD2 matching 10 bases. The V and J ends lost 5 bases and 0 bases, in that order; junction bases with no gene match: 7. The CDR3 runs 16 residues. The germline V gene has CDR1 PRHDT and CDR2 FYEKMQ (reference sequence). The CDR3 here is CASSPRTSGTSYEQYF. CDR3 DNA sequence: TGTGCCAGCAGCCCGAGGACTAGCGGAACCTCCTACGAGCAGTACTTC.

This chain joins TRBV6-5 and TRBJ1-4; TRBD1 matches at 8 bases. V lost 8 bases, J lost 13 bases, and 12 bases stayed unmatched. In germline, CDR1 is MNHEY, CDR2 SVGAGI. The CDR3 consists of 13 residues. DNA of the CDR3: TGTGCCAGCGCAGCCGGGACAGGTCCTATACTGTTTTTT. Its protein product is CASAAGTGPILFF.

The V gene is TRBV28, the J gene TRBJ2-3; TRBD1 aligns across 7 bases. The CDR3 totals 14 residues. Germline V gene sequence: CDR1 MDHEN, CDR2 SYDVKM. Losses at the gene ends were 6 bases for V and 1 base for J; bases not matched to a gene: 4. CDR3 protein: CASSDRAGTDTQYF. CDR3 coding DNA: TGTGCCAGCAGCGACAGGGCGGGCACAGATACGCAGTATTTT.

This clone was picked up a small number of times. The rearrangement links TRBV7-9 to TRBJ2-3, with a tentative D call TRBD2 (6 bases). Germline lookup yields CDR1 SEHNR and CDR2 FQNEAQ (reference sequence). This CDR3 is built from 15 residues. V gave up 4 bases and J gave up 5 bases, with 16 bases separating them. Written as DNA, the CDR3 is TGTGCCAGCAGCTCTCGTTTGGTAGCGGAAGATACGCAGTATTTT. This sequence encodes CASSSRLVAEDTQYF.

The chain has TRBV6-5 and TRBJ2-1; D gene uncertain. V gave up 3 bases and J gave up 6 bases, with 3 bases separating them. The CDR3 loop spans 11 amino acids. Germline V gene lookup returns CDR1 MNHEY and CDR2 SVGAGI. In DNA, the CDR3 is TGTGCCAGCAGTTATCTCAATGAGCAGTTCTTC. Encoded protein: CASSYLNEQFF.

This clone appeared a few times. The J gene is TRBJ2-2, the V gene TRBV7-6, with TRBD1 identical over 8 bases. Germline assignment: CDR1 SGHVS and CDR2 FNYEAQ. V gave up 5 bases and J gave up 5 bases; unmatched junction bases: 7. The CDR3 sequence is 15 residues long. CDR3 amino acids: CASSPPDRGTGELFF. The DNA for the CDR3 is TGTGCCAGCAGCCCGCCCGACAGGGGTACCGGGGAGCTGTTTTTT.

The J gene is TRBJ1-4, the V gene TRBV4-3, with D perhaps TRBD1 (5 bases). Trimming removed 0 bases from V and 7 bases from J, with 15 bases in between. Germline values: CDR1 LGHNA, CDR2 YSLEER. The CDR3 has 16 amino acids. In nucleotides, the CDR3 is TGCGCCAGCAGCCAAGATCGGGGGTTAGGTCCTGAAAAACTGTTTTTT. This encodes CASSQDRGLGPEKLFF.

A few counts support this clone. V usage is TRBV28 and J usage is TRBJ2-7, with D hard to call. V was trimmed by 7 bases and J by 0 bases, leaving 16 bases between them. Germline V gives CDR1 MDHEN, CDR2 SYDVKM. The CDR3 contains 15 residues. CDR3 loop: CASTDWAESSYEQYF. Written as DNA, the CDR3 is TGTGCCAGCACCGATTGGGCTGAAAGCTCCTACGAGCAGTACTTC.

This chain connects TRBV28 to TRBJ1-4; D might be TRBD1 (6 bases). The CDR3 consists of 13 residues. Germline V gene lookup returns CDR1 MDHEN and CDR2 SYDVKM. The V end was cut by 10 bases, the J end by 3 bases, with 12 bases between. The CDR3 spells CATSRGPNEKLFF. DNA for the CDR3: TGTGCCACCTCCAGGGGACCTAATGAAAAACTGTTTTTT.

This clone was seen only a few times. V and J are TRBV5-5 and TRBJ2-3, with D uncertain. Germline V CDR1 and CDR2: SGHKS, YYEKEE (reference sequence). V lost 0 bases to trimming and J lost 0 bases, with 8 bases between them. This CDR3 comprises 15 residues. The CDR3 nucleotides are TGTGCCAGCAGCTTGGTTCTCCCTAGCACAGATACGCAGTATTTT. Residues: CASSLVLPSTDTQYF. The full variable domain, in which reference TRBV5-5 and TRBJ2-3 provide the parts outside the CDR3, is DAGVTQSPTHLIKTRGQQVTLRCSPISGHKSVSWYQQVLGQGPQFIFQYYEKEERGRGNFPDRFSARQFPNYSSELNVNALLLGDSALYLCASSLVLPSTDTQYFGPGTRLTVL.

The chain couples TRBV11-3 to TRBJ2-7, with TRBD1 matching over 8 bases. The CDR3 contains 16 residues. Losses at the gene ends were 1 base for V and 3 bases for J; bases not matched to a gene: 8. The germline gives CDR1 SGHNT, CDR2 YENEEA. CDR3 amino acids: CASSLVREDRVYEQYF. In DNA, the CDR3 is TGTGCCAGCAGCTTAGTCAGAGAGGACAGGGTCTACGAGCAGTACTTC.

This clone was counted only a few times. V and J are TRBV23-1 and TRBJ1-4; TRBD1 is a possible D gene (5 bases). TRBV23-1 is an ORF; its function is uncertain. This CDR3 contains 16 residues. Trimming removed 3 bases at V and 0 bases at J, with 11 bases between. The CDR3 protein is CASSHSGTATNEKLFF. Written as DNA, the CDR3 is TGCGCCAGCAGTCATTCAGGGACTGCAACTAATGAAAAACTGTTTTTT.

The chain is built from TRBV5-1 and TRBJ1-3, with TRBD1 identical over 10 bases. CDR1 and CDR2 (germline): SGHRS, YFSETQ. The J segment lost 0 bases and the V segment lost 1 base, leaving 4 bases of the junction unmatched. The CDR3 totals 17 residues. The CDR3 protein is CASSLRGQGTSGNTIYF. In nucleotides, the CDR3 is TGCGCCAGCAGCTTGAGGGGACAGGGGACCTCTGGAAACACCATATATTTT.

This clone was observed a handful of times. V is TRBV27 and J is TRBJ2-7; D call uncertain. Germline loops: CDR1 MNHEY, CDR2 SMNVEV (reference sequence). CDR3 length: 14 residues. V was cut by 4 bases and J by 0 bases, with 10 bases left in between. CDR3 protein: CASSSGTISYEQYF. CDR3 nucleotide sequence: TGTGCCAGCAGTTCCGGCACTATCTCCTACGAGCAGTACTTC.

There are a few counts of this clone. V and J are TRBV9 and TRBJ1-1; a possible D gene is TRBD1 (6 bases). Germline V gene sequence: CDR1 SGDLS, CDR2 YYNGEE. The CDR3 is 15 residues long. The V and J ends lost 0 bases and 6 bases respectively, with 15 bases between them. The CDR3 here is CASSVGGGARAEAFF. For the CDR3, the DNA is TGTGCCAGCAGCGTAGGTGGGGGGGCGCGGGCTGAAGCTTTCTTT. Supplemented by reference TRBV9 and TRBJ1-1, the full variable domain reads DSGVTQTPKHLITATGQRVTLRCSPRSGDLSVYWYQQSLDQGLQFLIQYYNGEERAKGNILERFSAQQFPDLHSELNLSSLELGDSALYFCASSVGGGARAEAFFGQGTRLTVV.

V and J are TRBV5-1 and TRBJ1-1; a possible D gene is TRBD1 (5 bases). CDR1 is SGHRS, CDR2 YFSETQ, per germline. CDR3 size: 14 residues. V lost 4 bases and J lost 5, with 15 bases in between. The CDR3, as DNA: TGCGCCAGCAGCCAGGATGGGGGAGGGACTGAAGCTTTCTTT. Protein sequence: CASSQDGGGTEAFF. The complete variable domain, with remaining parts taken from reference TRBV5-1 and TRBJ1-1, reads KAGVTQTPRYLIKTRGQQVTLSCSPISGHRSVSWYQQTPGQGLQFLFEYFSETQRNKGNFPGRFSGRQFSNSRSEMNVSTLELGDSALYLCASSQDGGGTEAFFGQGTRLTVV.

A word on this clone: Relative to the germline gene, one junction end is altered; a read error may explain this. The CDR3 nucleotides read TGCGCCAGCAGCGAAAACAGGGGAGCAGGTGAAAAACTATTTTTT. This codes for CASSENRGAGEKLFF. The chain combines TRBV5-1 with TRBJ1-4, with TRBD1 matching 7 bases. Germline V gives CDR1 SGHRS, CDR2 YFSETQ. The CDR3 is 15 amino acids.

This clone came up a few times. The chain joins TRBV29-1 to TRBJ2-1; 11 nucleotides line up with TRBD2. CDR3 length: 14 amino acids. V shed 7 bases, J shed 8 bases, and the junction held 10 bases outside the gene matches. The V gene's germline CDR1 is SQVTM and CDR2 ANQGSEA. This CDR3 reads CSAKRLAGLDEQFF. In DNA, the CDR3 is TGCAGCGCTAAGAGACTAGCGGGATTGGATGAGCAGTTCTTC.